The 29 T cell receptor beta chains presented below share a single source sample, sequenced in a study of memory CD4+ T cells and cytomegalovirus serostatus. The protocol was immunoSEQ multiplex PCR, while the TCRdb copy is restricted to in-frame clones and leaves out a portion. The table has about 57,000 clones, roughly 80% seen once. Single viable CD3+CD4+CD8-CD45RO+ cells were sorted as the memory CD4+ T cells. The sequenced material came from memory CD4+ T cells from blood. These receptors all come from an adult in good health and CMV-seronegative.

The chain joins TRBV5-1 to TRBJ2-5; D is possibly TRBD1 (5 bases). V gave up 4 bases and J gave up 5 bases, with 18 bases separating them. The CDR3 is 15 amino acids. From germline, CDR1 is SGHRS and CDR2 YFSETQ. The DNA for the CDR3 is TGCGCCAGCAGCCCTACAGGAGACACCCGGGAGACCCAGTACTTC. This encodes CASSPTGDTRETQYF.

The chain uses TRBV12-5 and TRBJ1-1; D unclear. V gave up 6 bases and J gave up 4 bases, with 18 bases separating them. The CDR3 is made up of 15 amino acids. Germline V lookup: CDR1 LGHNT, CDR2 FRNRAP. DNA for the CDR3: TGTGCTAGTGGACCCGGGGTGAAAATAGGCACTGAAGCTTTCTTT. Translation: CASGPGVKIGTEAFF. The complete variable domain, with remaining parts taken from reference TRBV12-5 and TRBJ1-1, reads DARVTQTPRHKVTEMGQEVTMRCQPILGHNTVFWYRQTMMQGLELLAYFRNRAPLDDSGMPKDRFSAEMPDATLATLKIQPSEPRDSAVYFCASGPGVKIGTEAFFGQGTRLTVV.

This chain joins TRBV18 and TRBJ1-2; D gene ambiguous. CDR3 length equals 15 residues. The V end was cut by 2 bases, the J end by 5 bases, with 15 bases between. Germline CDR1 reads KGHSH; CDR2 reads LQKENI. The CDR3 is CASSPKETAEYGYTF. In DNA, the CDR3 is TGTGCCAGCTCACCAAAGGAGACGGCAGAATATGGCTACACCTTC. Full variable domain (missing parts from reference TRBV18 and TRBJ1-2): NAGVMQNPRHLVRRRGQEARLRCSPMKGHSHVYWYRQLPEEGLKFMVYLQKENIIDESGMPKERFSAEFPKEGPSILRIQQVVRGDSAAYFCASSPKETAEYGYTFGSGTRLTVV.

CDR3 nucleotide sequence: TGTGCCAGCAGCCGGGGACAGGGTACCGGGGAGCTGTTTTTT. It yields the protein CASSRGQGTGELFF. The V call is TRBV11-3, the J call TRBJ2-2, with 9 bases fitting TRBD1. Germline CDR1 and CDR2: SGHNT and YENEEA. The CDR3 is 14 residues long. V trimming: 5 bases; J trimming: 5 bases; junction bases outside the gene matches: 3.

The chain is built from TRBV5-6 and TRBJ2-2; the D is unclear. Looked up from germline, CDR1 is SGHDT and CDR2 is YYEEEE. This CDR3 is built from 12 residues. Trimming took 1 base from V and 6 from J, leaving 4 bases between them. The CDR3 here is CASSLSAGELFF. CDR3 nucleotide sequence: TGTGCCAGCAGCTTGTCAGCCGGGGAGCTGTTTTTT.

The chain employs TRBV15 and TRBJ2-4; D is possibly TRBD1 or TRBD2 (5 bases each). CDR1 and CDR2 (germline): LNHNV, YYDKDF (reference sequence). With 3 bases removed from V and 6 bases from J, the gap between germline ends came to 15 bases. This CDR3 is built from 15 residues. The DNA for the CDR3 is TGTGCCACCAGCAGGTTCGGGGCCCCCGGAAACATTCAGTACTTC. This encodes CATSRFGAPGNIQYF.

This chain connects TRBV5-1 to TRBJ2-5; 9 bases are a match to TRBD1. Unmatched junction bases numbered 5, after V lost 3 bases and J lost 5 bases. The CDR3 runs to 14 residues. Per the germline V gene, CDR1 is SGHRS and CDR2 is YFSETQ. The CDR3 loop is CASSSGQGSETQYF. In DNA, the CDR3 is TGCGCCAGCAGCTCGGGACAGGGCAGCGAGACCCAGTACTTC.

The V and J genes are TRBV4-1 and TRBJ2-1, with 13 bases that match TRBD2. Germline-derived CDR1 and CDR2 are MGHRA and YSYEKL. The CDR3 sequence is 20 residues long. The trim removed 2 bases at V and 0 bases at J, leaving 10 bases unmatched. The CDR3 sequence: CASSQLGLAGAFSSYNEQFF. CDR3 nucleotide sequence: TGCGCCAGCAGCCAACTTGGACTAGCGGGGGCCTTCAGCTCCTACAATGAGCAGTTCTTC.

The CDR3 protein is CAWSVGRGAGISYNSPLHF. The DNA for the CDR3 is TGTGCCTGGAGTGTAGGCAGGGGAGCGGGTATCTCCTATAATTCACCCCTCCACTTT. V usage is TRBV30 and J usage is TRBJ1-6; weak D call: TRBD1 (6 bases). The V end lost 0 bases, the J end lost 0 bases, and 18 bases lay between the germline ends. The CDR3 contains 19 residues. Germline V gene data show CDR1 as GTSNPN and CDR2 as SVGIG (reference sequence).

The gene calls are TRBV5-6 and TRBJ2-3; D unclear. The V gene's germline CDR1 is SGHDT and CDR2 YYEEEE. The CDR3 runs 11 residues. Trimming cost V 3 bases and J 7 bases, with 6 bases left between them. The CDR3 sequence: CASSYGYTQYF. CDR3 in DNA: TGTGCCAGCAGCTACGGGTATACGCAGTATTTT.

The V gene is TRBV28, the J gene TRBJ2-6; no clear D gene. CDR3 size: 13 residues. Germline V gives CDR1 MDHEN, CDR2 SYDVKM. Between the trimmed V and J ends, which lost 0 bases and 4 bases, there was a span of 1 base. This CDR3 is CASSLWGANVLTF. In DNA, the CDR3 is TGTGCCAGCAGTTTATGGGGGGCCAACGTCCTGACTTTC.

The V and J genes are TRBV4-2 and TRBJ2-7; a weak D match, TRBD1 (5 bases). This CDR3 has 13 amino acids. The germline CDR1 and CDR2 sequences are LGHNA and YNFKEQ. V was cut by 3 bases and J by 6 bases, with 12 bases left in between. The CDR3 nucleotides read TGTGCCAGCAGCCAGGACCAGGGTGGCGAGCAGTACTTC. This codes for CASSQDQGGEQYF.

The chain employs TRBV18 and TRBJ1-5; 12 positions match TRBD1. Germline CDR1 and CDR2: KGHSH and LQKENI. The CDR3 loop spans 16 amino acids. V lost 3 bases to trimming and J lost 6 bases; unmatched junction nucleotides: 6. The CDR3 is CASSPTGQGASQPQHF. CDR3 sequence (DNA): TGTGCCAGCTCACCTACGGGACAGGGGGCCAGTCAGCCCCAGCATTTT.

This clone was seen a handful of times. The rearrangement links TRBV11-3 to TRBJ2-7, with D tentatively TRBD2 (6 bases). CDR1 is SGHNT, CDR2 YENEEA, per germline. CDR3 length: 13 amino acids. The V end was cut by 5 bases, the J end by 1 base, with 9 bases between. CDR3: CASSASGSYEQYF. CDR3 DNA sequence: TGTGCCAGCAGCGCCAGCGGGTCCTACGAGCAGTACTTC.

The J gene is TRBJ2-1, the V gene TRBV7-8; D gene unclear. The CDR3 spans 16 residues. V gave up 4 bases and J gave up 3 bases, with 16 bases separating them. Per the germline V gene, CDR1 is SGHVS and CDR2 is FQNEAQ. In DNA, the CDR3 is TGTGCCAGCAGCTCGGCCGGTTTGTGGGACTACAATGAGCAGTTCTTC. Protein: CASSSAGLWDYNEQFF.

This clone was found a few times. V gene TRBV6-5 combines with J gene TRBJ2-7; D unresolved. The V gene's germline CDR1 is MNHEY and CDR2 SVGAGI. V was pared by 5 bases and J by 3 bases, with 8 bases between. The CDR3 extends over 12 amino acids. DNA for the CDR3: TGTGCCAGCAGTACGGACCTCTACGAGCAGTACTTC. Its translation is CASSTDLYEQYF.

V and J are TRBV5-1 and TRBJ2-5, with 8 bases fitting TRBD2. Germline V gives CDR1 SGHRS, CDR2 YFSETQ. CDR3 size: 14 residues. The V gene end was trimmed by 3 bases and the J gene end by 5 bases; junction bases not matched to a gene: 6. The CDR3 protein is CASSSGGAGETQYF. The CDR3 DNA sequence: TGCGCCAGCAGCTCCGGGGGGGCCGGGGAGACCCAGTACTTC.

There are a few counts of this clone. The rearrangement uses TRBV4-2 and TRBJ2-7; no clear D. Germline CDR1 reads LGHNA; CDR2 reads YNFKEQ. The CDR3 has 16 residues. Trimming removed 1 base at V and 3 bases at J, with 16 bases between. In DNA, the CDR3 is TGTGCCAGCAGCCAAGGCGCTGGGGTTCGATACTACGAGCAGTACTTC. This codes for CASSQGAGVRYYEQYF.

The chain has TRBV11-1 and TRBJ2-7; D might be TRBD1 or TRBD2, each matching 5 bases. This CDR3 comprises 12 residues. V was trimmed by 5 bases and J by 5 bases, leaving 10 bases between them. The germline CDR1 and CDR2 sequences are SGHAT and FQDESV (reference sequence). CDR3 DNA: TGTGCCAGCAGCCGGGGCCTAAACGAGCAGTACTTC. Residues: CASSRGLNEQYF. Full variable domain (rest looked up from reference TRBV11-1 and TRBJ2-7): EAEVAQSPRYKITEKSQAVAFWCDPISGHATLYWYRQILGQGPELLVQFQDESVVDDSQLPKDRFSAERLKGVDSTLKIQPAELGDSAMYLCASSRGLNEQYFGPGTRLTVT.

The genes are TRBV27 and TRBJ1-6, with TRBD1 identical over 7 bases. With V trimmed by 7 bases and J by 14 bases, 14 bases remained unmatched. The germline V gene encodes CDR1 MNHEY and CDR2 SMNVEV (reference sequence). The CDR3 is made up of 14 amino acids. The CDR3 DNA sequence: TGTGCCAGCACCCGGACAGGTCTAGGTGGGGCCCTCCACTTT. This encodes CASTRTGLGGALHF.

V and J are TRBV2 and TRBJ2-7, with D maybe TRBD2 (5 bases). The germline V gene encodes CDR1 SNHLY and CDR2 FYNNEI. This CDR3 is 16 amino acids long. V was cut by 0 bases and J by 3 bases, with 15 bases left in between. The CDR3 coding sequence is TGTGCCAGCAGTGAAGCAGAGGGCCGGATACTCTACGAGCAGTACTTC. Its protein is CASSEAEGRILYEQYF.

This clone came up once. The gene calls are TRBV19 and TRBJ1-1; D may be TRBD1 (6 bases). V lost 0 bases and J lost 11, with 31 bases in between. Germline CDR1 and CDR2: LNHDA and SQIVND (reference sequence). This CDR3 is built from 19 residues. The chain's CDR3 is CASSIDLRSSRTAQGVAFF. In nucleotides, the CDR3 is TGTGCCAGTAGTATAGATTTAAGGTCGAGTCGGACAGCCCAAGGCGTTGCTTTCTTT.

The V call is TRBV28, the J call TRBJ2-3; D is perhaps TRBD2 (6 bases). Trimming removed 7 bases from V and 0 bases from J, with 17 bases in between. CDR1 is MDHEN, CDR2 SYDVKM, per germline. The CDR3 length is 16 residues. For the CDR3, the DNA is TGTGCCAGCACCAGACCCCTAGCGCCTAGCACAGATACGCAGTATTTT. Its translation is CASTRPLAPSTDTQYF.

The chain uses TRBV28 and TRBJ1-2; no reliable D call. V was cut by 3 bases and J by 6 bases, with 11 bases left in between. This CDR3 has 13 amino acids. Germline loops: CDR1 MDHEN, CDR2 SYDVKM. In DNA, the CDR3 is TGTGCCAGCAGTTTTATAGGAGTCGATGGCTACACCTTC. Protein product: CASSFIGVDGYTF.

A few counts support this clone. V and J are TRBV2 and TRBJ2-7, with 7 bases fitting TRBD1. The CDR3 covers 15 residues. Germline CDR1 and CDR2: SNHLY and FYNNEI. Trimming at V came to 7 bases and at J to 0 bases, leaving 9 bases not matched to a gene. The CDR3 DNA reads TGTGCCAGCACCCTAACAGGGGACGTCTCCTACGAGCAGTACTTC. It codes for CASTLTGDVSYEQYF.

CDR3 loop: CASSLGGGGRFEPQHF. The DNA of the CDR3 is TGTGCCAGCAGCTTAGGAGGGGGAGGGAGGTTCGAACCCCAGCATTTT. J is TRBJ1-5 and V is TRBV7-9, with a weak D call TRBD1 (6 bases). Looked up from germline, CDR1 is SEHNR and CDR2 is FQNEAQ (reference sequence). CDR3 length: 16 amino acids. V lost 1 base to trimming and J lost 10 bases, with 20 bases between them.

The CDR3 bases are TGTGCCAGCAGTGAGAAGACAGGGCTTAACTATGGCTACACCTTC. Residues: CASSEKTGLNYGYTF. This chain joins TRBV6-1 and TRBJ1-2, with 7 bases that match TRBD1. The germline gives CDR1 MNHNS, CDR2 SASEGT. This CDR3 comprises 15 residues. J was trimmed by 1 base and V by 3 bases; bases with no gene match: 5.

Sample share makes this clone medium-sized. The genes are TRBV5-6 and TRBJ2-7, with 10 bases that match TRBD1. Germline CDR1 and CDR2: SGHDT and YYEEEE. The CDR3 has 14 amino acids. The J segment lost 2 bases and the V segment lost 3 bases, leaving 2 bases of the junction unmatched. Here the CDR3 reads CASSWDRGTYEQYF. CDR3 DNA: TGTGCCAGCAGCTGGGACAGGGGAACCTACGAGCAGTACTTC.

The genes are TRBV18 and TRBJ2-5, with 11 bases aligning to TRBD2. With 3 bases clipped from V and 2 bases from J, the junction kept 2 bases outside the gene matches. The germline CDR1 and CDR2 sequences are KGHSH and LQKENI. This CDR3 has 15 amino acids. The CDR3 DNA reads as TGTGCCAGCTCACCCCGGACTAGCGGGCAAGAGACCCAGTACTTC. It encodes CASSPRTSGQETQYF.